This TCR beta chain derives from a study of T cells in Graves' hyperthyroidism and ophthalmopathy. V was pared by 10 bases and J by 4 bases, with 18 bases between. Per the germline V gene, CDR1 is LNHDA and CDR2 is SQIVND (reference sequence). This CDR3 has 14 residues. Researchers amplified the TCR beta CDR3 regions from RNA transcripts. TCR CDR3 regions were first amplified by RT-PCR with HTBI primers. TCRdb used MiXCR to reprocess the multiplex PCR reads, holding one entry per CDR3 protein. In the table there are approximately 510,000 distinct CDR3 sequences, 40% to 50% of which are singletons. This clonotype was seen a handful of times. Diagnoses rested on clinical symptoms, serum thyroxine and TRAb, thyroid ultrasound and orbital computed tomography.

The TCR was taken from an adult woman with Graves' disease, either hyperthyroidism or ophthalmopathy (not recorded which). The specimen sequenced was peripheral blood or thyroid tissue (not recorded which). This chain joins TRBV19 and TRBJ2-3, with a possible D match to TRBD2 (5 bases). In DNA, the CDR3 is TGTGCCACCCTCGGCCGGGATCCTCCAGATACGCAGTATTTT. Its translation is CATLGRDPPDTQYF.